A selection of T cell receptor beta chains follows, all from one sample in a study of blood T cell repertoires in COVID-19. TCRdb's table, derived via immunoSEQ multiplex PCR, lists solely in-frame clones and lacks some. Of roughly 61,000 clones listed, 85% were seen once; the top ten hold approximately 4.5%. The sample comprised peripheral blood. These receptors all come from a man aged 35 to 55 with active COVID-19. CDR3s include the opening cysteine and the closing phenylalanine or tryptophan. A D gene is named only where the DNA matches it firmly. Not all rows give a size; the values are once, few, many and, for expanded clones, a class.

v_call,d_call,cdr3_length,clone_size,j_call,cdr3_nt,cdr3_aa
TRBV7-2,TRBD2,17,NA,TRBJ2-7,TGTGCCAGCAGGGATTCCCCGGGACTAGCGGGAGGATACGAGCAGTACTTC,CASRDSPGLAGGYEQYF
TRBV3-1/TRBV3-2,TRBD1,14,NA,TRBJ1-5,TGTGCCAGCAGCCCCGACAGGGCGGGTCAGCCCCAGCATTTT,CASSPDRAGQPQHF
TRBV7-9,TRBD1,15,NA,TRBJ2-7,TGTGCCAGCAGCTTAGCCACAGGGGCCCACGGCGAGCAGTACTTC,CASSLATGAHGEQYF
TRBV18,NA,14,NA,TRBJ2-3,TGTGCCAGCTCACCGACTCCCCGCCCAGATACGCAGTATTTT,CASSPTPRPDTQYF
TRBV3-1/TRBV3-2,TRBD2,16,NA,TRBJ2-6,TGTGCCAGCAGCCAAGGGGAGGGAACCGGGGCCAACGTCCTGACTTTC,CASSQGEGTGANVLTF
TRBV9,TRBD1,14,NA,TRBJ2-5,TGTGCCAGCAGCCCACGAGGGGGCGTCGAGACCCAGTACTTC,CASSPRGGVETQYF
TRBV10-3,TRBD2,14,medium-sized,TRBJ2-3,TGTGCCATCAGACTAGCGGGAGATACAGATACGCAGTATTTT,CAIRLAGDTDTQYF
TRBV12-3/TRBV12-4,NA,13,NA,TRBJ2-1,TGTGCCAGCAAACTGGGACTGTACAATGAGCAGTTCTTC,CASKLGLYNEQFF
TRBV4-1,TRBD2,15,NA,TRBJ2-7,TGCGCCAGCAGCCAAGCGAGGCTAGCGGGAGTCGAGCAGTACTTC,CASSQARLAGVEQYF
TRBV7-2,TRBD1,15,NA,TRBJ2-7,TGTGCCAGCAGCCCAGACAGGGGACCACCCTACGAGCAGTACTTC,CASSPDRGPPYEQYF